Below are 4 T cell receptor beta chains sequenced from a single sample in a study of technical replicates of blood from several donors. Profiled with immunoSEQ multiplex PCR; TCRdb holds only in-frame clones, not every one. The sample consists of tens of thousands of clones, more than 90% of them appearing once. Sequencing input: T cells isolated from PBMCs. These receptors all stem from a human donor in good health.

The rearrangement joins TRBV25-1 to TRBJ2-1; D might be TRBD2 (6 bases). From germline, CDR1 is MGHDK and CDR2 SYGVNS. The CDR3 consists of 12 residues. V shed 2 bases and J shed 8 bases, with 7 bases lying between them. CDR3 protein: CASSERGYEQFF. The CDR3, as DNA: TGTGCCAGCAGTGAACGGGGGTATGAGCAGTTCTTC.

This clone was found once. The V call is TRBV28, the J call TRBJ1-5; TRBD1 aligns across 8 bases. In germline, CDR1 is MDHEN, CDR2 SYDVKM. The J segment lost 7 bases and the V segment lost 7 bases, leaving 6 bases of the junction unmatched. The CDR3 loop spans 13 amino acids. The CDR3 sequence: CASIDRGRQPQHF. The CDR3 DNA sequence: TGTGCCAGCATCGACAGGGGCCGGCAGCCCCAGCATTTT.

The chain combines TRBV9 with TRBJ1-1; D unresolved. The CDR3 runs to 12 residues. Germline values: CDR1 SGDLS, CDR2 YYNGEE. With 0 bases removed from V and 4 bases from J, the gap between germline ends came to 4 bases. CDR3 coding DNA: TGTGCCAGCAGCGTAGATAGCACTGAAGCTTTCTTT. It translates to CASSVDSTEAFF.

This sequence joins TRBV6-5 and TRBJ2-1; 8 bases align to TRBD2. There are 15 residues in the CDR3. CDR1 is MNHEY and CDR2 is SVGAGI in the germline V gene. Trimming took 0 bases from V and 8 from J; bases not matched to a gene: 6. The CDR3, as DNA: TGTGCCAGCAGTTACTCGACGAGCGGGAGACATGAGCAGTTCTTC. Translation gives CASSYSTSGRHEQFF.